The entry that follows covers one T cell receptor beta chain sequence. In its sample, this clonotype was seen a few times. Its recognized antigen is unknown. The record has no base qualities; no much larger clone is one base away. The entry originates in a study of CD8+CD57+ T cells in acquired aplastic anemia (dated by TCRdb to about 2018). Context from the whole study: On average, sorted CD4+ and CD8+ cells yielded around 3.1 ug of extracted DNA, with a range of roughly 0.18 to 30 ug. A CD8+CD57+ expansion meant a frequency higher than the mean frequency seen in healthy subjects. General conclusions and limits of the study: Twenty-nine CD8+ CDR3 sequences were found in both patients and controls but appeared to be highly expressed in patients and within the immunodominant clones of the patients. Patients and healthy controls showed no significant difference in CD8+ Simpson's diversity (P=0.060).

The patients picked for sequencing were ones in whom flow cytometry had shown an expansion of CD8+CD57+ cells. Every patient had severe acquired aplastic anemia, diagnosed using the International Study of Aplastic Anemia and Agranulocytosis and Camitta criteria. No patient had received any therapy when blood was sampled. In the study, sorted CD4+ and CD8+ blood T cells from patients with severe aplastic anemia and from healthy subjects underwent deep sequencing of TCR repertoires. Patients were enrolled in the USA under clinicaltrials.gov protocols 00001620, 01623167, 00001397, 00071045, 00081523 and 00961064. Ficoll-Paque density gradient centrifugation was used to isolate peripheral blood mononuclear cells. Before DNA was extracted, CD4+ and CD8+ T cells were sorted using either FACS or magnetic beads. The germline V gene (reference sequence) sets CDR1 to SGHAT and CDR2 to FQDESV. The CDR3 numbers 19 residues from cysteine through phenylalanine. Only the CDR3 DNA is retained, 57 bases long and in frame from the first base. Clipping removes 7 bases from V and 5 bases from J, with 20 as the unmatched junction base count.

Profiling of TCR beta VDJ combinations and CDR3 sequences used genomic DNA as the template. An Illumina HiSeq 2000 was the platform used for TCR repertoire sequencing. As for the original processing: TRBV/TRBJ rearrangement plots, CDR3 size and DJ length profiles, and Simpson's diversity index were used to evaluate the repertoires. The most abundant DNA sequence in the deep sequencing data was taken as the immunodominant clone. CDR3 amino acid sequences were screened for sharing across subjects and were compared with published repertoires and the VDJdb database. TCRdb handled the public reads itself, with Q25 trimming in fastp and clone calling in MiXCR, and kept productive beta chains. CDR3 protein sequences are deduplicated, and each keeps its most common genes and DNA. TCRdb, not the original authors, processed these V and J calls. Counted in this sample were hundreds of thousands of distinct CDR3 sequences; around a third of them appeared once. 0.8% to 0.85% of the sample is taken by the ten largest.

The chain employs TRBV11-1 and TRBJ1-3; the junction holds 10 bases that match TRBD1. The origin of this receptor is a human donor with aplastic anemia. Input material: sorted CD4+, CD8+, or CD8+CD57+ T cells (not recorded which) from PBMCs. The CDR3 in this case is CASMPGQGRQGASRNTIYF. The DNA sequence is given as TGTGCCAGCATGCCGGGACAGGGGCGACAGGGGGCCTCAAGAAACACCATATATTTT.